These 4 T cell receptor beta chains came from one sample sequenced in a study of cytomegalovirus exposure and HLA in healthy donors. Vbeta (60) and Jbeta (13) primers were used in the PCR. Clones were sequenced by immunoSEQ multiplex PCR, and TCRdb holds only the in-frame ones, with some missing. The table records over 80,000 clones, about 70% of them present only once. Sequenced input: PBMCs. Source of these receptors: a woman aged 70 to 79 in good health and CMV-seropositive.

The chain recombines TRBV5-6 with TRBJ2-7; 13 nucleotides agree with TRBD2. Germline lookup yields CDR1 SGHDT and CDR2 YYEEEE. The length of the CDR3 is 16 residues. V lost 0 bases to trimming and J lost 3 bases; unmatched junction nucleotides: 3. The chain's CDR3 is CASSLGLAGGLYEQYF. The CDR3 DNA reads as TGTGCCAGCAGCTTGGGACTAGCGGGGGGCCTCTACGAGCAGTACTTC.

The chain combines TRBV7-8 with TRBJ1-1, with D perhaps matching TRBD1 (5 bases). The V end lost 1 base, the J end lost 6 bases, and 9 bases lay between the germline ends. This CDR3 has 13 residues. Germline V gene data show CDR1 as SGHVS and CDR2 as FQNEAQ. DNA for the CDR3: TGTGCCAGCAGCTTAGTCTGGGGCGCTGAAGCTTTCTTT. It encodes CASSLVWGAEAFF.

This rearrangement joins TRBV18 to TRBJ2-1; D is unclear. The CDR3 extends over 14 amino acids. CDR1 is KGHSH, CDR2 LQKENI, per germline. Trimming cost V 2 bases and J 15 bases, with 20 bases left between them. The CDR3 loop is CASSPALNRLESFF. In DNA form, the CDR3 reads TGTGCCAGCTCACCAGCCCTGAACCGCCTCGAGTCGTTCTTC.

This chain links TRBV11-3 with TRBJ2-6; tentative D call: TRBD2 (5 bases). The CDR3 spans 15 residues. Germline V gene data show CDR1 as SGHNT and CDR2 as YENEEA. V lost 4 bases, J lost 0 bases, and 7 bases lay in between. The CDR3 DNA reads as TGTGCCAGCAGCTCCGGGATCTCTGGGGCCAACGTCCTGACTTTC. This codes for CASSSGISGANVLTF.